A single sample is the source of the 14 T cell receptor beta chains below, sequenced in a study of T cell repertoires in cytomegalovirus infection. Their target antigens are unknown. Using its own MiXCR run on the reads, TCRdb lists one record per CDR3 protein. Of hundreds of thousands of distinct CDR3 sequences listed, approximately 31% are singletons. The sample was cultured CD8+ T cells from PBMCs, taken from culture after CMV antigen stimulation. These receptors all stem from a human donor in good health (CMV status not recorded). Some clones in this sample may be carry-over from other donors' samples.

The genes are TRBV2 and TRBJ2-7; D is perhaps TRBD1 (5 bases). The CDR3 runs to 11 residues. V was trimmed by 10 bases and J by 9 bases, leaving 16 bases between them. CDR1 is SNHLY, CDR2 FYNNEI, per germline. CDR3 DNA sequence: TGTGCCACCAAAGGGGTAAAACGGCAGTACGTC. This gives the protein CATKGVKRQYV.

V gene TRBV6-1 combines with J gene TRBJ2-1; TRBD2 matches 8 bases. The CDR3 is 16 residues long. The V gene's germline CDR1 is MNHNS and CDR2 SASEGT. The ends lost 2 bases at V and 9 bases at J; junction bases unmatched: 12. The CDR3, as DNA: TGTGCCAGCAGTGAACCTCGGCTAGCGGGTCTCAGTGAGCAGTTCTTC. It translates to CASSEPRLAGLSEQFF.

This clonotype showed up just a few times. This chain joins TRBV6-1 and TRBJ1-5; TRBD1 is a possible D gene (6 bases). V was pared by 2 bases and J by 5 bases, with 13 bases between. CDR3 size: 15 residues. Germline loops: CDR1 MNHNS, CDR2 SASEGT. CDR3 coding DNA: TGTGCCAGCAGTGAACTTACAGGGACCCATCAGCCCCAGCATTTT. Protein sequence: CASSELTGTHQPQHF.

This clonotype came up a few times. The rearrangement links TRBV29-1 to TRBJ1-4; 9 bases align to TRBD1. In germline, CDR1 is SQVTM, CDR2 ANQGSEA. CDR3 size: 14 residues. J was trimmed by 7 bases and V by 7 bases; bases with no gene match: 10. The CDR3 region has the DNA TGCAGCGCGATTCCCGGGACAGGGCTTGAAAAACTGTTTTTT. The encoded protein is CSAIPGTGLEKLFF.

CDR3 residues: CASLSSGGEQYF. CDR3 coding DNA: TGTGCCAGTCTTTCATCCGGGGGCGAGCAGTACTTC. The chain couples TRBV7-6 to TRBJ2-7; maybe TRBD2 (6 bases). This CDR3 contains 12 residues. Germline loops: CDR1 SGHVS, CDR2 FNYEAQ. Trimming stripped 9 bases from V and 6 bases from J, with 15 bases between.

The J gene is TRBJ2-5, the V gene TRBV9; a possible D gene is TRBD2 (5 bases). Germline-derived CDR1 and CDR2 are SGDLS and YYNGEE. V lost 0 bases to trimming and J lost 5 bases, with 11 bases between them. The CDR3 is made up of 14 amino acids. In nucleotides, the CDR3 is TGTGCCAGCAGCGTAGGAGCCGGGGAGGAGACCCAGTACTTC. Residues: CASSVGAGEETQYF.

V is TRBV19 and J is TRBJ2-2; 10 bases fit TRBD1. There are 15 residues in the CDR3. CDR1 is LNHDA and CDR2 is SQIVND in the germline V gene (reference sequence). The junction had 7 bases not matched to a gene; V was cut back by 5 bases and J by 7 bases. Written as DNA, the CDR3 is TGTGCCAGTAGTGGTCCCGGACAGGGGGTCGGGGAGCTGTTTTTT. It encodes CASSGPGQGVGELFF. Complete variable domain (other parts from reference TRBV19 and TRBJ2-2): DGGITQSPKYLFRKEGQNVTLSCEQNLNHDAMYWYRQDPGQGLRLIYYSQIVNDFQKGDIAEGYSVSREKKESFPLTVTSAQKNPTAFYLCASSGPGQGVGELFFGEGSRLTVL.

This clonotype was found many times. The rearrangement joins TRBV12-3 or TRBV12-4 to TRBJ2-5, with D tentatively TRBD2 (6 bases). Trimming removed 5 bases at V and 2 bases at J, with 12 bases between. The CDR3 spans 14 residues. For the CDR3, the DNA is TGTGCCAGCAGTCCGTTCGGGGGACAAGAGACCCAGTACTTC. It translates to CASSPFGGQETQYF.

This chain joins TRBV4-1 and TRBJ2-1; 8 bases agree with TRBD2. CDR1 MGHRA and CDR2 YSYEKL come from the germline V gene. V lost 4 bases to trimming and J lost 1 base; unmatched junction nucleotides: 3. This CDR3 comprises 15 residues. CDR3 amino acids: CASSPERESYNEQFF. CDR3 DNA sequence: TGCGCCAGCAGCCCCGAGCGGGAGTCCTACAATGAGCAGTTCTTC.

This clonotype has a handful of counts. The rearrangement joins TRBV20-1 to TRBJ2-3, with D possibly matching TRBD2 (5 bases). Trimming left V 3 bases short and J 0 bases short, with 7 bases between. The germline CDR1 and CDR2 sequences are DFQATT and SNEGSKA (reference sequence). This CDR3 has 13 amino acids. The CDR3 region has the DNA TGCAGTGCTAGGGACTTCAGCACAGATACGCAGTATTTT. This encodes CSARDFSTDTQYF.

This clonotype appeared many times. The chain joins TRBV7-8 to TRBJ2-7, with 7 nucleotides matching TRBD1. Germline V CDR1 and CDR2: SGHVS, FQNEAQ. The junction had 10 bases not matched to a gene; V was cut back by 5 bases and J by 3 bases. The length of the CDR3 is 15 residues. CDR3 sequence: CASSTSDRPHYEQYF. CDR3 nucleotides: TGTGCCAGCAGCACCTCGGACAGGCCCCACTACGAGCAGTACTTC.

The table lists this clonotype with a few counts. The V and J genes are TRBV7-8 and TRBJ1-1; 9 bases agree with TRBD1. Looked up from germline, CDR1 is SGHVS and CDR2 is FQNEAQ. CDR3 length: 15 amino acids. Germline trimming cut 3 bases from V and 8 bases from J; bases unmatched to any gene: 10. CDR3 sequence reads: CASSFTGTGNGEAFF. The CDR3 DNA sequence: TGTGCCAGCAGCTTCACCGGGACAGGGAACGGGGAAGCTTTCTTT.

The CDR3 region has the DNA TGCAGTGCTAGAGATCCGACGGATAGCAATCAGCCCCAGCATTTT. Encoded protein: CSARDPTDSNQPQHF. The V call is TRBV20-1, the J call TRBJ1-5; no clear D gene. V dropped 0 bases and J dropped 0 bases, with 9 bases sitting between them. This CDR3 spans 15 amino acids. Per germline, CDR1 DFQATT and CDR2 SNEGSKA (reference sequence).

This clonotype was seen a few times. V gene TRBV7-6 combines with J gene TRBJ2-1; D unresolved. Germline lookup yields CDR1 SGHVS and CDR2 FNYEAQ. The CDR3 totals 14 residues. Trimming left V 0 bases short and J 5 bases short, with 8 bases between. This CDR3 is CASSLADFNNEQFF. CDR3 nucleotide sequence: TGTGCCAGCAGCTTAGCGGATTTCAACAATGAGCAGTTCTTC. Variable domain in full (rest from reference TRBV7-6 and TRBJ2-1): GAGVSQSPRYKVTKRGQDVALRCDPISGHVSLYWYRQALGQGPEFLTYFNYEAQQDKSGLPNDRFSAERPEGSISTLTIQRTEQRDSAMYRCASSLADFNNEQFFGPGTRLTVL.